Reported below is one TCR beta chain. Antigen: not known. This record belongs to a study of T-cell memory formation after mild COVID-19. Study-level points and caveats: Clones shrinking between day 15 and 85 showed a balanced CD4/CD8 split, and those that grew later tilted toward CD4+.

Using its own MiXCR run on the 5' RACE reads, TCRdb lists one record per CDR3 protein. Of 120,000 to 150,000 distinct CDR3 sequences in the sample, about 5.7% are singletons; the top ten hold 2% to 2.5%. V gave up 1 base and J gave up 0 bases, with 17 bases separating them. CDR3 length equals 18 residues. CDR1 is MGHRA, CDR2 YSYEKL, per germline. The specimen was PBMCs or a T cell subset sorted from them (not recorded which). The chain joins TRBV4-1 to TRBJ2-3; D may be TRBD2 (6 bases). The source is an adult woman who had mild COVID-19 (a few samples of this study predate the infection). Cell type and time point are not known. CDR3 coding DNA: TGCGCCAGCAGCCAAGTAAGAGGGCGGGGAGGTAGCACAGATACGCAGTATTTT. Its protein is CASSQVRGRGGSTDTQYF.